The T cell receptor (beta chain) described here comes from a study of blood T cell repertoires in COVID-19 (dated by TCRdb to between 2020 and 2021). At the level of the whole study: Collaborator samples came from the United States, Italy and Spain and covered acute and convalescent phases of COVID-19. The material from the prospective study consisted of cDNA or gDNA derived from T cells, B-cell-depleted T cells, or PBMCs. The samples were drawn from two sources: the first 160 participants of the ongoing ImmuneRACE study, and over 950 subjects contributed by 6 global collaborators. Nearly every sample came with metadata listing a de-identified subject ID, COVID-19 status, age in years and sex. The dataset comprised deeply sampled blood TCRbeta repertoires from subjects exposed to, actively infected with, or recovered from COVID-19. Where available, HLA class I and class II types were taken from metadata supplied by the sample provider and were not determined by assay-based typing. The repertoires were made available in a free public database intended to serve as a resource for research on the immune response to SARS-CoV-2.

Trimming at the junction amounts to 1 base on V and 3 bases on J, and the germline ends lie 13 bases apart. Spanning cysteine to phenylalanine, the CDR3 consists of 15 amino acids. The read is trimmed to its CDR3 DNA, 45 bases read in frame from base 1. Sequences SGHNT (CDR1) and YYREEE (CDR2) are obtained from the germline V gene (reference sequence). The immunoSEQ Assay, a bias-controlled multiplex PCR, was used to amplify TCRbeta CDR3 regions from genomic DNA. In the source study's methods: Nucleated cell counts per sample were estimated from amplification of reference gene primers within the assay. To quantify the absolute abundance of each unique TCRbeta CDR3 rearrangement, sequence reads were collapsed and filtered. For each sample, productive Simpson clonality was calculated by taking the square root of Simpson's diversity index across productive rearrangements. In TCRdb, the immuneACCESS table is reduced to in-frame sequences with V and J assigned. These tables do not hold every clone; where another copy was compared, an unresolved V gene accounts for under half, and the others remain unexplained. V and J calls plus clone size are reproduced from that table; the DNA served to infer D and trimming. This sample is represented by under 200,000 clones; roughly 86% of them were singletons. The ten largest clones add up to 1.5% to 2% of the sample.

Whole blood was collected in K2EDTA tubes by collaborating institutions according to the institutions' own protocols. For TCRbeta analysis, collaborator samples were shipped as frozen whole blood, as isolated PBMCs, or as DNA extracted from either sample type. With regard to this clone: Its specific antigen is unknown. Within one base of it there is no much larger clone, and no base qualities were kept.

General study outcomes and caveats: Clinical and demographic metadata were provided uncurated, with the amount varying by source and participant.

Recombination linked TRBV5-4 to TRBJ1-1, with the D gene uncertain. This receptor was identified in a man younger than 35 with active or convalescent COVID-19. The sample taken for sequencing was peripheral blood. The base sequence is TGTGCCAGCAGCTTGATTCGGGTTGGCTACACTGAAGCTTTCTTT. It is translated as CASSLIRVGYTEAFF.